This paragraph reports one T cell receptor (beta chain). TCRdb recomputed calls from the PCR reads with MiXCR, one row per CDR3 protein. The sample includes 400,000 to 600,000 distinct CDR3 sequences, around 23% of them seen just once. The data stem from a study of molecular identifiers for immune sequencing clone quantification. CDR1 and CDR2 (germline): DFQATT, SNEGSKA (reference sequence). The CDR3 spans 13 residues. J lost 6 bases, V lost 5 bases, and 9 bases had no gene match. This TCR derives from a human donor in good health. Some libraries in this study had Jurkat cell RNA spiked in. The chain uses TRBV20-1 and TRBJ2-7; 8 bases line up with TRBD1. The sample was naive CD8+ T cells from blood, with Jurkat cell RNA spiked in. Subset described: FACS-sorted CD8+CD4-CCR7+CD45RA+ naive T cells. CDR3 sequence: CSASGQGLGEQYF. CDR3 DNA sequence: TGCAGTGCTTCTGGACAGGGATTAGGCGAGCAGTACTTC.